The present T cell receptor beta chain was sequenced within a study of persistence of HIV-infected CD4 T cells. Across the whole study: Multiple blood draws of up to about 200 mL, except a couple of donors with single leukapheresis.

Cells were stimulated with overlapping HIV-1 Gag 15-mer peptides. Responding CD4+ T cells were sorted by upregulation of both CD40 ligand and CD69. The libraries were made with immunoSEQ version 4 in survey mode. Sequenced by immunoSEQ multiplex PCR; TCRdb stores in-frame clones only, minus some. The sample records under 35,000 clones, roughly three quarters being singletons. The CDR3 covers 15 residues. V trimming: 7 bases; J trimming: 0 bases; junction bases outside the gene matches: 6. The germline CDR1 and CDR2 sequences are MDHEN and SYDVKM. In regard to this clone: The antigen is unknown.

Whole-study results and caveats: Compared with CD3/CD28-stimulated cells, CMV- and Gag-responding cells showed lower TCRbeta richness. Degenerate expanded CDR3beta sequences were enriched among CMV- and Gag-responding cells.

The origin of this receptor is an adult man with HIV who was CMV-seropositive. The V call is TRBV28, the J call TRBJ1-5; 7 bases are a match to TRBD1. Sequencing was performed on CD4+ T cells sorted from PBMCs after approximately 19-hour stimulation, taken from a patient who received antiretroviral therapy. The CDR3 loop is CASTRQGHSNQPQHF. Written as DNA, the CDR3 is TGTGCCAGCACCCGACAGGGCCATAGCAATCAGCCCCAGCATTTT. The complete variable domain, with remaining parts taken from reference TRBV28 and TRBJ1-5, reads DVKVTQSSRYLVKRTGEKVFLECVQDMDHENMFWYRQDPGLGLRLIYFSYDVKMKEKGDIPEGYSVSREKKERFSLILESASTNQTSMYLCASTRQGHSNQPQHFGDGTRLSIL.